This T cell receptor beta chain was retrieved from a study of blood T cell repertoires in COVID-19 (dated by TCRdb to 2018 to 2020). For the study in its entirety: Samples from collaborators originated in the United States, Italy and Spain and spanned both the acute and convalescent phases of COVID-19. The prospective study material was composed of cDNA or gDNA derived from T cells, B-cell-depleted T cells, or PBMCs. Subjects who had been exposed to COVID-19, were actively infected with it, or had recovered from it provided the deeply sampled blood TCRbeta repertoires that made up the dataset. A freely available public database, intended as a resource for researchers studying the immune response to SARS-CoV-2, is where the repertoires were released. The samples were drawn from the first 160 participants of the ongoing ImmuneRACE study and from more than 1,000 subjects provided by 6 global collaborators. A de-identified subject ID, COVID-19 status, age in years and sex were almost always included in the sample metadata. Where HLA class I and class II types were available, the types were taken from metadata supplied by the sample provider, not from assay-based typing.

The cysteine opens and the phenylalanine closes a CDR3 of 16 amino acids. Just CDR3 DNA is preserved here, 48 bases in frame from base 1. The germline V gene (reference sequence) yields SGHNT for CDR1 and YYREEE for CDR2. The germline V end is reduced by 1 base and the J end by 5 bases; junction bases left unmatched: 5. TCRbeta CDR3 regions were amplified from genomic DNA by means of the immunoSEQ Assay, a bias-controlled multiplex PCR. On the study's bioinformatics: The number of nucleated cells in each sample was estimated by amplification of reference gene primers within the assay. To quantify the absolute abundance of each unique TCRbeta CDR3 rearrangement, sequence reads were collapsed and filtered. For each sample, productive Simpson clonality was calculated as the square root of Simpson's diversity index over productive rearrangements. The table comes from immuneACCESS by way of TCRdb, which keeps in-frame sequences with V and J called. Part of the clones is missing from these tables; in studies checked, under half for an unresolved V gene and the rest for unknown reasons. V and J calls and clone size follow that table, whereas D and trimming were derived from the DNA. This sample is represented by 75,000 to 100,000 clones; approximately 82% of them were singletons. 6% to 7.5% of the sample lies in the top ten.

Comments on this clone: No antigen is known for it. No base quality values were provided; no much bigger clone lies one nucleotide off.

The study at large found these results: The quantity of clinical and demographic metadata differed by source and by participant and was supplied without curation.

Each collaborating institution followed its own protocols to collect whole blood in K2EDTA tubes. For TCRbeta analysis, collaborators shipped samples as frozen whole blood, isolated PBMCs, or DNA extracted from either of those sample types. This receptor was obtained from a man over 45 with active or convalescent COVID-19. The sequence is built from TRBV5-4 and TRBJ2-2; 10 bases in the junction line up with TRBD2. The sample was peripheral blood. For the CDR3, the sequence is CASSLRVAGGTGELFF. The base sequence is TGTGCCAGCAGCTTGAGGGTAGCGGGGGGAACCGGGGAGCTGTTTTTT.